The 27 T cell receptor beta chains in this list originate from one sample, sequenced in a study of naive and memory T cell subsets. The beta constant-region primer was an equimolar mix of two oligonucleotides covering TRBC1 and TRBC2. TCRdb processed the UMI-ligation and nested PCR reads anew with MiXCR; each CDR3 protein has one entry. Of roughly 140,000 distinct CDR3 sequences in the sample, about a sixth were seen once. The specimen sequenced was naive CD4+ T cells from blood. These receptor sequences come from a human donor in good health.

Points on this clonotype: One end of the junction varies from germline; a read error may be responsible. The CDR3 bases are TGTGCCAGCAGTGAAGGTGTGAGGACCAAGTACTTC. Its protein is CASSEGVRTKYF. The rearrangement links TRBV6-1 to TRBJ2-5; D gene uncertain. This CDR3 has 12 residues. Germline V gene sequence: CDR1 MNHNS, CDR2 SASEGT.

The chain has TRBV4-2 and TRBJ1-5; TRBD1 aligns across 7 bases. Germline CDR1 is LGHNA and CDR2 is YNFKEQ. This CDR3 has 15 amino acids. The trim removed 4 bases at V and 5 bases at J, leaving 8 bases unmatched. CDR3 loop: CASSPRTGDYQPQHF. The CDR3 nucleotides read TGTGCCAGCAGCCCGAGAACAGGGGACTATCAGCCCCAGCATTTT.

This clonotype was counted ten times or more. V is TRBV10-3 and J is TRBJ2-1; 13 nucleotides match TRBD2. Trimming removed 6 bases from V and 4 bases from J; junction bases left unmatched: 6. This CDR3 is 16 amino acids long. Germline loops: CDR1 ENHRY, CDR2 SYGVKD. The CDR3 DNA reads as TGTGCCATCAGAGCTGGGACTAGCGGGATATACAATGAGCAGTTCTTC. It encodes CAIRAGTSGIYNEQFF.

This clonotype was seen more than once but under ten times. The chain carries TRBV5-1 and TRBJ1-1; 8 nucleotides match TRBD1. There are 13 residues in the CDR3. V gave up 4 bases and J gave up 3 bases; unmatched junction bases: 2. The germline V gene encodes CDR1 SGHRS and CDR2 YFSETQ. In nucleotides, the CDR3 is TGCGCCAGCAGCGGACAGGGCTACACTGAAGCTTTCTTT. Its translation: CASSGQGYTEAFF.

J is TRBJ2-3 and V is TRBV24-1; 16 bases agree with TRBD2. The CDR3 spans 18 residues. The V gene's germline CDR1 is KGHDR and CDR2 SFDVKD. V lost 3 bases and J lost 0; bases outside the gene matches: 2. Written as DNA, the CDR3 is TGTGCCACCAGTGATGGGACTAGCGGGAGGGCCAGCACAGATACGCAGTATTTT. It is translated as CATSDGTSGRASTDTQYF.

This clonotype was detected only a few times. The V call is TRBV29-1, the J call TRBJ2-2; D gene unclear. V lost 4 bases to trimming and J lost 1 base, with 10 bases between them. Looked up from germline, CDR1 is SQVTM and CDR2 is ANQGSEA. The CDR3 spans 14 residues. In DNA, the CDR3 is TGCAGCGTTGTGGTCCTGCAGAACACCGGGGAGCTGTTTTTT. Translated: CSVVVLQNTGELFF.

The CDR3 DNA sequence: TGTGCCAGCAGCAGATTAACAGGGGATGAGCAGTTCTTC. Encoded protein: CASSRLTGDEQFF. The rearrangement links TRBV7-8 to TRBJ2-1; 7 nucleotides agree with TRBD1. The CDR3 is 13 amino acids. V was pared by 5 bases and J by 8 bases, with 6 bases of the junction left unmatched. Germline-derived CDR1 and CDR2 are SGHVS and FQNEAQ.

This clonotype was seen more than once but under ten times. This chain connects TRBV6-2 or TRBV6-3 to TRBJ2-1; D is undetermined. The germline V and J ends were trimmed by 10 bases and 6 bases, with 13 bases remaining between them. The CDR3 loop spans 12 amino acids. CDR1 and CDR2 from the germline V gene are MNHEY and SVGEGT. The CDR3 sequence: CATRPIFNEQFF. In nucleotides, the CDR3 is TGTGCCACCCGACCTATTTTCAATGAGCAGTTCTTC.

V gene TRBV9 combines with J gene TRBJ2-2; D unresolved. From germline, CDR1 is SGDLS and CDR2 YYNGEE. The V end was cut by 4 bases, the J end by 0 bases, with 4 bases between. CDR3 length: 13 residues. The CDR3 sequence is CASSLSNTGELFF. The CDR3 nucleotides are TGTGCCAGCAGCCTTTCGAACACCGGGGAGCTGTTTTTT.

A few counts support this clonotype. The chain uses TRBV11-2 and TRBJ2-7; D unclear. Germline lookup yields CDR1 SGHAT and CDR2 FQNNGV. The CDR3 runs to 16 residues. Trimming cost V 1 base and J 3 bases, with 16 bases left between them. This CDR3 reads CASSLVGQVGNYEQYF. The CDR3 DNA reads TGTGCCAGCAGCTTAGTGGGCCAGGTTGGTAACTACGAGCAGTACTTC. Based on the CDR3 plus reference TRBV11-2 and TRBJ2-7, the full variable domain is EAGVAQSPRYKIIEKRQSVAFWCNPISGHATLYWYQQILGQGPKLLIQFQNNGVVDDSQLPKDRFSAERLKGVDSTLKIQPAKLEDSAVYLCASSLVGQVGNYEQYFGPGTRLTVT.

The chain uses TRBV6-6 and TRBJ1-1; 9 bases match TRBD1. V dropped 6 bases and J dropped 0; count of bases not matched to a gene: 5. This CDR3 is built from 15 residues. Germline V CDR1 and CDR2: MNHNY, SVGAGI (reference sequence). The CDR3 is CASSPGTGLNTEAFF. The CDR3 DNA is TGTGCCAGCAGCCCCGGGACAGGGTTGAACACTGAAGCTTTCTTT.

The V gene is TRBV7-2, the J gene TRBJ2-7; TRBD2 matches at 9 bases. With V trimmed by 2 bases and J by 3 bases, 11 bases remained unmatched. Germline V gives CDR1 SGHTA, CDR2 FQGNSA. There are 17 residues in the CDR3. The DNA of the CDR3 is TGTGCCAGCAGCTTAATGGTAGCGGGAGTGCCCTTCTACGAGCAGTACTTC. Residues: CASSLMVAGVPFYEQYF.

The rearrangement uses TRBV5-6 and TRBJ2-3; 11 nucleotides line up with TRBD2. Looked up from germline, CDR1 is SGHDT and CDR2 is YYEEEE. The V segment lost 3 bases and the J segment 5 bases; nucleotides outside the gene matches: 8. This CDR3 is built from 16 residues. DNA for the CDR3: TGTGCCAGCAGCTCCTTAGCGGGAGGGCCAGTAGATACGCAGTATTTT. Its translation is CASSSLAGGPVDTQYF. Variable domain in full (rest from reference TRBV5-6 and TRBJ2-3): DAGVTQSPTHLIKTRGQQVTLRCSPKSGHDTVSWYQQALGQGPQFIFQYYEEEERQRGNFPDRFSGHQFPNYSSELNVNALLLGDSALYLCASSSLAGGPVDTQYFGPGTRLTVL.

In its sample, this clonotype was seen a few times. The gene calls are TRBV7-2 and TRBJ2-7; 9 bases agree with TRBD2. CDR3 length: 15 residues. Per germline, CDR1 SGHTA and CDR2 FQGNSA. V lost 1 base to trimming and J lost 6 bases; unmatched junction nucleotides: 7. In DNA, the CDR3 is TGTGCCAGCAGCTTAGACCTTAGCGGGAGTATCGAGCAGTACTTC. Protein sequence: CASSLDLSGSIEQYF.

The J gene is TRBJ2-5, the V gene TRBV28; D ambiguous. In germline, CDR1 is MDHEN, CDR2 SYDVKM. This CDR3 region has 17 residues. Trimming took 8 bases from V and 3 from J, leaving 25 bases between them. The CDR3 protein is CASHLSGPFQTEETQYF. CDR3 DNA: TGTGCCAGCCACTTAAGTGGGCCATTTCAGACCGAAGAGACCCAGTACTTC.

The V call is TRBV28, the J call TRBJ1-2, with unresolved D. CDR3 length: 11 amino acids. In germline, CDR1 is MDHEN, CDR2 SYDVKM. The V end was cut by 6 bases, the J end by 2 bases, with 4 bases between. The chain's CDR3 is CASRGNYGYTF. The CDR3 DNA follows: TGTGCCAGCAGAGGGAACTATGGCTACACCTTC.

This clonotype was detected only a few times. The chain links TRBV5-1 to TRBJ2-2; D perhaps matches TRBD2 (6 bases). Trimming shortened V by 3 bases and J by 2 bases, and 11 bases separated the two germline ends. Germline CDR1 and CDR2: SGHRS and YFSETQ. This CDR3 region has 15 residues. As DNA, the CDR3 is TGCGCCAGCAGCTCCGGGACTCGAAACACCGGGGAGCTGTTTTTT. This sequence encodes CASSSGTRNTGELFF.

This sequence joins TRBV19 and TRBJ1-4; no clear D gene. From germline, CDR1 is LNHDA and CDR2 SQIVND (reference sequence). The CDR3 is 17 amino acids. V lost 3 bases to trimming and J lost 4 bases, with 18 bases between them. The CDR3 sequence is CASSMERTARSNEKLFF. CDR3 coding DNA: TGTGCCAGTAGTATGGAGCGGACGGCACGAAGTAATGAAAAACTGTTTTTT.

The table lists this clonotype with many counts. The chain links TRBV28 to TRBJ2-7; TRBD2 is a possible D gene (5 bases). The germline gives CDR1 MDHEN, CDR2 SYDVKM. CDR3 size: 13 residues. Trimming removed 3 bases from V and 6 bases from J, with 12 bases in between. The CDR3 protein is CASSLAHEGEQYF. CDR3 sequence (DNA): TGTGCCAGCAGTTTGGCCCACGAGGGCGAGCAGTACTTC.

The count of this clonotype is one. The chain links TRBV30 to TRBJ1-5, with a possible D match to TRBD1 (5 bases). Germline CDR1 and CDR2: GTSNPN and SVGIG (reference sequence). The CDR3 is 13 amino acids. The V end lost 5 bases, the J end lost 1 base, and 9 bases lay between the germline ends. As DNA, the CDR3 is TGTGCCTGGGGAGACAGAAGCAATCAGCCCCAGCATTTT. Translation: CAWGDRSNQPQHF. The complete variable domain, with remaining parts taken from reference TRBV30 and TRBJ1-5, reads SQTIHQWPATLVQPVGSPLSLECTVEGTSNPNLYWYRQAAGRGLQLLFYSVGIGQISSEVPQNLSASRPQDRQFILSSKKLLLSDSGFYLCAWGDRSNQPQHFGDGTRLSIL.

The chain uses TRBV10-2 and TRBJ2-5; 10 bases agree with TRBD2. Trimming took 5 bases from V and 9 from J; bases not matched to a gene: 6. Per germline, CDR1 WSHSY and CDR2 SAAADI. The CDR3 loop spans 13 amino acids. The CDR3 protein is CASSPTSGWAQYF. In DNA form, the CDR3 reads TGCGCCAGCAGTCCGACTAGCGGGTGGGCCCAGTACTTC.

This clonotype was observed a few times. DNA for the CDR3: TGTGCCAGCAGCCAATCCGGGTTCGACAATGAGCAGTTCTTC. As protein: CASSQSGFDNEQFF. This chain joins TRBV3-1 and TRBJ2-1; D uncertain. Germline-derived CDR1 and CDR2 are LGHDT and YNNKEL (reference sequence). This CDR3 has 14 residues. Trimming stripped 2 bases from V and 5 bases from J, with 10 bases between.

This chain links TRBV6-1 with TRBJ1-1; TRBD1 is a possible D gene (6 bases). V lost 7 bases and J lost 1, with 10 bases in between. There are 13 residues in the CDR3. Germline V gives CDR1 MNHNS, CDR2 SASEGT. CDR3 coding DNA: TGTGCCAGCAACCTACAGGGGAACACTGAAGCTTTCTTT. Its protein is CASNLQGNTEAFF.

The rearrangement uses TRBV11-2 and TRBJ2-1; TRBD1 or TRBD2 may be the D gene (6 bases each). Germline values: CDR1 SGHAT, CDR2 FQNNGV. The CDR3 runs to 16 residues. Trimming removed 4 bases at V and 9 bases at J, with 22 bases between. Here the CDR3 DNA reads TGTGCCAGCAGCTCAGGCGGGCTAGTCGGGGGCGTTGAGCAGTTCTTC. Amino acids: CASSSGGLVGGVEQFF.

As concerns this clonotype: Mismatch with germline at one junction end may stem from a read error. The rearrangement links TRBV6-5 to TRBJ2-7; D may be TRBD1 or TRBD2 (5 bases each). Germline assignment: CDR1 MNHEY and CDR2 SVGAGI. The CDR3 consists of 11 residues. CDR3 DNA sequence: TGTGCCAGCAGTTACGCCAGGGAGCGGTACTTC. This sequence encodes CASSYARERYF.

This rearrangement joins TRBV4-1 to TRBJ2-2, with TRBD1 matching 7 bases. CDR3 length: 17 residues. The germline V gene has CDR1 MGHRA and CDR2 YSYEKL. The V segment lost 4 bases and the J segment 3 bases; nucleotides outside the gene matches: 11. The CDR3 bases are TGCGCCAGCAGCCCGATCCTCGGGACAGATTACACCGGGGAGCTGTTTTTT. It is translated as CASSPILGTDYTGELFF.

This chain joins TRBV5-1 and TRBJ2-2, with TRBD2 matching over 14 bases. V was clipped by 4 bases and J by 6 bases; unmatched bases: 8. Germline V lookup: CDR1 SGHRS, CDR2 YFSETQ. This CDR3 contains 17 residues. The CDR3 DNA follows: TGCGCCAGCAGCCCACGACTAGCGGGAGGGCCCCCCGGGGAGCTGTTTTTT. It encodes CASSPRLAGGPPGELFF.